This T cell receptor (beta chain) appears in the sequencing data of a study of T-cell reconstitution after alpha-beta-depleted transplantation in children. Study conclusions and caveats: Recipient T cells and thymic progenitors that survived were the source of the high TCRbeta diversity seen at day 60 in some patients. At the one-year point after transplant, T-cell counts and TCRbeta diversity were found to come mostly from T cells that had been newly produced. Several hundred expanded graft clones reportedly supplied alpha-beta T cells about two months after transplant.

The germline V gene has CDR1 DFQATT and CDR2 SNEGSKA (reference sequence). The CDR3 extends over 14 amino acids. Trimming took 5 bases from V and 0 from J, leaving 12 bases between them. TCRbeta library construction was performed incorporating unique molecular identifiers. TCRdb itself ran the PCR reads through MiXCR, one entry per CDR3 protein. The sample holds about 830,000 distinct CDR3 sequences, roughly 15% seen once. This clonotype has at least ten counts. The antigen is not known. This chain joins TRBV20-1 and TRBJ2-3; D may be TRBD2 (6 bases). Sample: PBMCs, mostly from graft donor cells, taken 360 days after TCRalphabeta/CD19-depleted stem cell transplant. The source of this sequence is a male patient between 10 and 17 years old who had a stem cell transplant for acute lymphoblastic leukemia, so the T cells may come from the graft donor. The CDR3 nucleotides read TGCAGTGCTCATAGCGGTTCTAGCACAGATACGCAGTATTTT. Translation: CSAHSGSSTDTQYF.